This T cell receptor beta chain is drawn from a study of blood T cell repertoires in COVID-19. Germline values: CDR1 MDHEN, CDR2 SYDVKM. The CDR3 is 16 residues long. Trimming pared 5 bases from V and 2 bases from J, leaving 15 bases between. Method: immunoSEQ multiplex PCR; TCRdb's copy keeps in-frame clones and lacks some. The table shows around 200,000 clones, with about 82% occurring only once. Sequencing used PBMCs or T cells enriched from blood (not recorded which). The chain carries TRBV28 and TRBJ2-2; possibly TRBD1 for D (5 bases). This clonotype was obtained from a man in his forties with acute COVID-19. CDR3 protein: CASSRRRTFNTGELFF. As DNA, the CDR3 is TGTGCCAGCAGTCGCAGACGGACATTCAACACCGGGGAGCTGTTTTTT.